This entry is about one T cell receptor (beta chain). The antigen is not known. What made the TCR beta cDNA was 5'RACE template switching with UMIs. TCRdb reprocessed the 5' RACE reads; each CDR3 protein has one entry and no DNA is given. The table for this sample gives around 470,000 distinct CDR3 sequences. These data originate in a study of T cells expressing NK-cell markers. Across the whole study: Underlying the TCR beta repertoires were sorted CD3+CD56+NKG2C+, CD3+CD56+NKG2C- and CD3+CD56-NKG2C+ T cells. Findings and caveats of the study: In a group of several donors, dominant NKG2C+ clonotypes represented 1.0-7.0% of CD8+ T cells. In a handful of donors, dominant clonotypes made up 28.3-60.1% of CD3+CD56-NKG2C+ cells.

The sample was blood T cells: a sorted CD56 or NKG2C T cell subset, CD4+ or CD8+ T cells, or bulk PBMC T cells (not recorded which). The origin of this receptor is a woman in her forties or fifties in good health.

The CDR3: CASSLYWQDEQFF. This chain joins TRBV7-9 and TRBJ2-1. Germline lookup yields CDR1 SEHNR and CDR2 FQNEAQ (reference sequence). This CDR3 comprises 13 residues.